A single sample gave rise to the 8 T cell receptor beta chains below, sequenced in a study of blood T cell repertoires in COVID-19. Only in-frame clones appear in the TCRdb table, and some are missing; sequencing was by immunoSEQ multiplex PCR. The sample has some 200,000 clones, approximately 82% seen once. The sample comprised peripheral blood. The receptors were gathered from a human donor with acute or convalescent COVID-19. The donor label of this sample is uncertain.

V usage is TRBV27 and J usage is TRBJ2-1; weak D call: TRBD1 (7 bases). The V end lost 6 bases, the J end lost 0 bases, and 15 bases lay between the germline ends. This CDR3 comprises 16 residues. Germline V lookup: CDR1 MNHEY, CDR2 SMNVEV (reference sequence). This CDR3 is CASRISGGSSYNEQFF. The CDR3 DNA sequence: TGTGCCAGCAGGATTTCAGGGGGGAGCTCCTACAATGAGCAGTTCTTC.

V gene TRBV30 combines with J gene TRBJ1-2; D ambiguous. The germline gives CDR1 GTSNPN, CDR2 SVGIG (reference sequence). V was cut by 0 bases and J by 7 bases, with 9 bases left in between. CDR3 size: 12 residues. The chain's CDR3 is CAWSVGQVGYTF. The CDR3 DNA is TGTGCCTGGAGTGTTGGCCAGGTTGGCTACACCTTC.

This clone occurred a few times. This chain connects TRBV25-1 to TRBJ2-4; D perhaps matches TRBD1 (5 bases). V lost 3 bases and J lost 1, with 13 bases in between. The CDR3 runs 16 residues. Germline values: CDR1 MGHDK, CDR2 SYGVNS. This chain's CDR3 is CASSESRASAKNIQYF. CDR3 coding DNA: TGTGCCAGCAGTGAGTCCAGGGCTTCGGCCAAAAACATTCAGTACTTC.

The V and J genes are TRBV29-1 and TRBJ2-1; TRBD2 agrees at 11 bases. The J segment lost 7 bases and the V segment lost 6 bases, leaving 11 bases of the junction unmatched. This CDR3 comprises 15 residues. Looked up from germline, CDR1 is SQVTM and CDR2 is ANQGSEA. The CDR3 is CSVRRGLAVRNEQFF. The CDR3 DNA sequence: TGCAGCGTGCGACGGGGACTAGCGGTACGTAATGAGCAGTTCTTC.

The chain joins TRBV7-9 to TRBJ2-2, with 14 positions matching TRBD2. The junction had 8 bases not matched to a gene; V was cut back by 3 bases and J by 5 bases. The CDR3 extends over 18 amino acids. CDR1 and CDR2 from the germline V gene are SEHNR and FQNEAQ (reference sequence). The CDR3 here is CASSFHRTSGRRTGELFF. The CDR3 DNA is TGTGCCAGCAGCTTCCACCGGACTAGCGGGAGGAGGACCGGGGAGCTGTTTTTT.

The chain uses TRBV2 and TRBJ1-1; D is undetermined. The germline V gene encodes CDR1 SNHLY and CDR2 FYNNEI. The CDR3 runs to 15 residues. V was clipped by 4 bases and J by 1 base, with 13 bases between them. The CDR3: CASSAPGFENTEAFF. The CDR3 DNA follows: TGTGCCAGCAGTGCCCCCGGGTTTGAGAACACTGAAGCTTTCTTT.

The chain joins TRBV2 to TRBJ1-5, with TRBD1 identical over 8 bases. There are 14 residues in the CDR3. J gave up 5 bases and V 5 bases, and 5 bases lay outside the gene matches. Germline V CDR1 and CDR2: SNHLY, FYNNEI. The DNA for the CDR3 is TGTGCCAGCAGTCAGCAGGGGGCTGATCAGCCCCAGCATTTT. It translates to CASSQQGADQPQHF.

V usage is TRBV4-3 and J usage is TRBJ2-1; 10 bases line up with TRBD2. Germline CDR1 LGHNA, CDR2 YSLEER. The CDR3 has 16 residues. With 1 base clipped from V and 10 bases from J, the junction kept 10 bases outside the gene matches. The CDR3 loop is CASSQGGLAGAGEQFF. CDR3 bases: TGCGCCAGCAGCCAAGGCGGGCTAGCGGGAGCGGGCGAGCAGTTCTTC.